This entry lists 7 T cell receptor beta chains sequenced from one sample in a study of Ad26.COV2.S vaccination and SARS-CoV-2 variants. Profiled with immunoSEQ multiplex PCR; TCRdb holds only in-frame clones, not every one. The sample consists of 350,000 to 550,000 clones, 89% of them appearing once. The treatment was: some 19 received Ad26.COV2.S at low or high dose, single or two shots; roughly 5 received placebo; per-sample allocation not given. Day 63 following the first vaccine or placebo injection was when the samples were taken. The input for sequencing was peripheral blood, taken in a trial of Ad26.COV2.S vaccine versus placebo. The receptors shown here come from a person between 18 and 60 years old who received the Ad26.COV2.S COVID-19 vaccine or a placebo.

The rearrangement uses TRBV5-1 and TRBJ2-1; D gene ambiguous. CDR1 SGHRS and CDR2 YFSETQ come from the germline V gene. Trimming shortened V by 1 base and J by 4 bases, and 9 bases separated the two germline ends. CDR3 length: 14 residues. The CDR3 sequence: CASSLRDPYNEQFF. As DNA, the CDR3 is TGCGCCAGCAGCTTGCGCGACCCTTACAATGAGCAGTTCTTC.

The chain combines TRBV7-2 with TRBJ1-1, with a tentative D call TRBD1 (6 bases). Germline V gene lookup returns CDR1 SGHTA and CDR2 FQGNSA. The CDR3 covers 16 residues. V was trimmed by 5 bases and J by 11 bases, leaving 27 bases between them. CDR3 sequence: CASSAARQAGGKKAFF. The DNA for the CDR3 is TGTGCCAGCAGCGCCGCCAGACAGGCCGGGGGGAAAAAGGCTTTCTTT.

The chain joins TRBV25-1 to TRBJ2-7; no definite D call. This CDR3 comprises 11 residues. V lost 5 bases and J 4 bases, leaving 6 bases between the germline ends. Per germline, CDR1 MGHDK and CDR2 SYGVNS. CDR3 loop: CASSLSYEQYF. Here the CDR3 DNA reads TGTGCCAGCAGTCTTTCGTACGAGCAGTACTTC.

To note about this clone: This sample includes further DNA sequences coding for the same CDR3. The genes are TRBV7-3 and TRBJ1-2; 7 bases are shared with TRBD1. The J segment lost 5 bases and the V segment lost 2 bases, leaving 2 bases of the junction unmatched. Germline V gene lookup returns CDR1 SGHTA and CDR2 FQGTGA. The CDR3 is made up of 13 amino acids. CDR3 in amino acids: CASSLSGGYGYTF. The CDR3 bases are TGTGCCAGCAGCTTATCAGGGGGGTATGGCTACACCTTC.

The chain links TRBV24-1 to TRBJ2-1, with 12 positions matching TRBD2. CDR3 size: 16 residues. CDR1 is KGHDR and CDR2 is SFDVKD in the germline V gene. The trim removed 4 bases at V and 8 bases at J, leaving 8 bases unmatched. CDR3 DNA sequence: TGTGCCACCAGTGACCCGACTAGCGGGAGATTCGATGAGCAGTTCTTC. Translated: CATSDPTSGRFDEQFF.

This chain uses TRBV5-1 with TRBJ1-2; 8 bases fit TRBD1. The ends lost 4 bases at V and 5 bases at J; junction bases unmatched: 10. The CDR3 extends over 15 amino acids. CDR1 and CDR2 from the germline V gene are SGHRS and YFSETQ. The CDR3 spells CASSPSAGGAYGYTF. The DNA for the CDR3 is TGCGCCAGCAGCCCCTCGGCAGGGGGCGCGTATGGCTACACCTTC.

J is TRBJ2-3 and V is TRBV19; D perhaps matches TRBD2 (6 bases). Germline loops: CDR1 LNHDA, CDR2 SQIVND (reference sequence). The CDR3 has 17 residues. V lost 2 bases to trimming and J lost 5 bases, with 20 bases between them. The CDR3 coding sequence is TGTGCCAGTAGTATAAGATGGGGGAGGCTATTGGGAGATACGCAGTATTTT. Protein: CASSIRWGRLLGDTQYF.